The next 29 T cell receptor beta chains were all read from a single sample in a study of T-cell reconstitution after alpha-beta-depleted transplantation in children. Library preparation (for TCRbeta) was performed with unique molecular identifiers. TCRdb re-called the PCR reads with MiXCR, one entry per CDR3 protein. The sample records roughly 310,000 distinct CDR3 sequences, approximately 23% being singletons. Sequences were derived from PBMCs, mostly from graft donor cells, sampled 180 days after TCRalphabeta/CD19-depleted stem cell transplant. All receptors come from a male patient under 18 who had a stem cell transplant for acute lymphoblastic leukemia, so the T cells may come from the graft donor.

This clonotype turned up a few times. V usage is TRBV7-2 and J usage is TRBJ2-1, with 14 bases fitting TRBD2. The J segment lost 4 bases and the V segment lost 2 bases, leaving 7 bases of the junction unmatched. CDR1 SGHTA and CDR2 FQGNSA come from the germline V gene. The CDR3 has 18 residues. The CDR3 sequence: CASSLTTSGRGIYNEQFF. Written as DNA, the CDR3 is TGTGCCAGCAGCTTAACGACTAGCGGGAGGGGAATTTACAATGAGCAGTTCTTC.

This chain uses TRBV27 with TRBJ1-5; D ambiguous. CDR1 MNHEY and CDR2 SMNVEV come from the germline V gene (reference sequence). With 5 bases removed from V and 3 bases from J, the gap between germline ends came to 2 bases. The CDR3 is 11 amino acids. This CDR3 reads CASSNNQPQHF. The CDR3 region has the DNA TGTGCCAGCAGTAACAATCAGCCCCAGCATTTT.

This chain links TRBV10-1 with TRBJ1-5; no clear D gene. The CDR3 totals 13 residues. V was pared by 6 bases and J by 7 bases, with 13 bases between. Per germline, CDR1 WNHNN and CDR2 SYGVQD (reference sequence). The CDR3 reads CASSPGSSQPQHF. For the CDR3, the DNA is TGCGCCAGCAGCCCCGGGTCGAGCCAGCCCCAGCATTTT.

This chain links TRBV7-2 with TRBJ2-1; the match to TRBD2 covers 10 bases. The CDR3 is made up of 16 amino acids. J lost 7 bases, V lost 0 bases, and 6 bases had no gene match. Germline CDR1 is SGHTA and CDR2 is FQGNSA. This CDR3 reads CASSLALAGVWNEQFF. The CDR3 nucleotides read TGTGCCAGCAGCTTAGCGCTAGCGGGAGTATGGAATGAGCAGTTCTTC.

The J gene is TRBJ1-5, the V gene TRBV7-8; D gene uncertain. Per germline, CDR1 SGHVS and CDR2 FQNEAQ. Trimming pared 4 bases from V and 4 bases from J, leaving 20 bases between. CDR3 length: 17 amino acids. This chain's CDR3 is CASSSRPYASRNQPQHF. The CDR3 nucleotides read TGTGCCAGCAGCTCCCGACCTTACGCCAGCCGTAATCAGCCCCAGCATTTT.

This clonotype was detected only a few times. V and J are TRBV7-9 and TRBJ2-1; D is unresolved. The V end lost 2 bases, the J end lost 5 bases, and 10 bases lay between the germline ends. The CDR3 has 14 residues. From germline, CDR1 is SEHNR and CDR2 FQNEAQ (reference sequence). As DNA, the CDR3 is TGTGCCAGCAGCTTAATTCGGGCAGACAATGAGCAGTTCTTC. Protein product: CASSLIRADNEQFF.

This clonotype was picked up many times. The chain's CDR3 is CSVAGTVNTEAFF. Here the CDR3 DNA reads TGCAGCGTTGCCGGGACAGTGAACACTGAAGCTTTCTTT. The chain carries TRBV29-1 and TRBJ1-1, with TRBD1 matching 7 bases. The length of the CDR3 is 13 residues. CDR1 and CDR2 (germline): SQVTM, ANQGSEA. V was pared by 4 bases and J by 0 bases, with 2 bases of the junction left unmatched.

Points on this clonotype: With a much larger clone just one base away, this may be a read error. The V gene is TRBV20-1, the J gene TRBJ2-4, with unresolved D. This CDR3 is built from 15 residues. Germline-derived CDR1 and CDR2 are DFQATT and SNEGSKA (reference sequence). CDR3 nucleotide sequence: TGCAGTGCTAGAGAGACTGGCAGCGCCAAATACATTCAGTACTTC. This translates into CSARETGSAKYIQYF.

The chain employs TRBV6-5 and TRBJ1-2; unclear D gene. CDR1 and CDR2 from the germline V gene are MNHEY and SVGAGI. Trimming shortened V by 2 bases and J by 8 bases, and 12 bases separated the two germline ends. The CDR3 loop spans 13 amino acids. The CDR3 region has the DNA TGTGCCAGCAGTTACACGAAAGCTGGGGGCTACACCTTC. Translation: CASSYTKAGGYTF.

This clonotype was seen a few times. This chain uses TRBV7-9 with TRBJ1-5; TRBD1 might be the D (6 bases). V was clipped by 2 bases and J by 6 bases, with 14 bases between them. There are 15 residues in the CDR3. Germline V gene lookup returns CDR1 SEHNR and CDR2 FQNEAQ (reference sequence). The CDR3 nucleotides read TGTGCCAGCAGCTTAACAGGGTGGGTGGCTCAGCCCCAGCATTTT. Translated: CASSLTGWVAQPQHF.

This clonotype has more than one count but fewer than ten. The chain carries TRBV21-1 and TRBJ2-3; the table's D call of TRBD2 was not tested on the DNA. TRBV21-1 is recorded as a pseudogene. The CDR3 totals 17 residues. CDR3 loop: CASSKGRLAGSTDTQYF. The CDR3 region has the DNA TGTGCCAGCAGCAAAGGCAGACTAGCGGGTAGCACAGATACGCAGTATTTT.

V is TRBV21-1 and J is TRBJ1-6; the D call of TRBD1 is as the table states it, not checked on the DNA. TRBV21-1 is termed a pseudogene. This CDR3 spans 16 amino acids. CDR3 sequence: CASSKGRDRADSPLHF. DNA of the CDR3: TGTGCCAGCAGCAAAGGACGGGACAGGGCTGATTCACCCCTCCACTTT.

This clonotype was seen a few times. The chain has TRBV25-1 and TRBJ1-5; D is unclear. The germline CDR1 and CDR2 sequences are MGHDK and SYGVNS. The V gene lost 3 bases and the J gene lost 7 bases, with 10 bases spanning the gap. CDR3 length: 13 amino acids. The CDR3, as DNA: TGTGCCAGCAGTGACGACGGGAGGCAGCCCCAGCATTTT. Its translation: CASSDDGRQPQHF.

In its sample, this clonotype was seen a few times. The rearrangement uses TRBV5-1 and TRBJ2-1, with 8 nucleotides matching TRBD2. The ends lost 4 bases at V and 3 bases at J; junction bases unmatched: 9. The CDR3 contains 16 residues. Germline lookup yields CDR1 SGHRS and CDR2 YFSETQ. The CDR3 loop is CASSPEATSDYNEQFF. As DNA, the CDR3 is TGCGCCAGCAGCCCGGAAGCGACTAGCGACTACAATGAGCAGTTCTTC.

There are a few counts of this clonotype. The rearrangement joins TRBV14 to TRBJ2-5; 9 bases agree with TRBD1. CDR1 and CDR2 (germline): SGHDN, FVKESK. V lost 5 bases to trimming and J lost 3 bases; unmatched junction nucleotides: 7. CDR3 length: 15 residues. The CDR3 nucleotides read TGTGCCAGCAGCGCTAGGCGGACAGGGGAAGAGACCCAGTACTTC. This sequence encodes CASSARRTGEETQYF.

This chain links TRBV12-3 or TRBV12-4 with TRBJ2-3; D remains unclear. This CDR3 has 15 residues. Trimming took 3 bases from V and 4 from J, leaving 14 bases between them. CDR3 loop: CASSFAAMPSDTQYF. Written as DNA, the CDR3 is TGTGCCAGCAGTTTTGCAGCCATGCCCTCAGATACGCAGTATTTT.

The sample holds a few counts of this clonotype. The V gene is TRBV6-1, the J gene TRBJ2-7, with D perhaps TRBD2 (5 bases). Trimming pared 6 bases from V and 2 bases from J, leaving 14 bases between. Germline V gene sequence: CDR1 MNHNS, CDR2 SASEGT. The CDR3 is 14 amino acids. CDR3 DNA: TGTGCCAGCAGGGAACTAGGGCCGCCCTACGAGCAGTACTTC. Translated, it gives CASRELGPPYEQYF.

V gene TRBV6-1 combines with J gene TRBJ2-1, with a possible D match to TRBD2 (6 bases). The germline V gene has CDR1 MNHNS and CDR2 SASEGT. The CDR3 sequence is 15 residues long. Deletions cut 6 bases from V and 8 bases from J, with 20 bases between. CDR3: CASRRDVNPKDEQFF. The CDR3 region has the DNA TGTGCCAGCAGGCGGGACGTCAACCCTAAGGATGAGCAGTTCTTC.

The chain combines TRBV7-6 with TRBJ1-2, with D perhaps matching TRBD1 (6 bases). Germline V gene sequence: CDR1 SGHVS, CDR2 FNYEAQ. The CDR3 runs 16 residues. Deletions cut 1 base from V and 2 bases from J, with 14 bases between. In nucleotides, the CDR3 is TGTGCCAGCAGCTTAGAGCCCTTACAGGGCAACTATGGCTACACCTTC. It yields the protein CASSLEPLQGNYGYTF.

The genes are TRBV5-1 and TRBJ2-7; D gene uncertain. V lost 4 bases and J lost 2, with 10 bases in between. Germline V lookup: CDR1 SGHRS, CDR2 YFSETQ. This CDR3 spans 13 amino acids. The CDR3 DNA reads TGCGCCAGCAGCGCCAGGACGCCCTACGAGCAGTACTTC. Translated: CASSARTPYEQYF.

This clonotype was seen a handful of times. This chain joins TRBV12-3 or TRBV12-4 and TRBJ1-6, with 9 bases aligning to TRBD1. V shed 1 base and J 9 bases; nucleotides not matched to a gene: 1. CDR3 size: 14 residues. The CDR3 spells CASSLGDRVSPLHF. In DNA form, the CDR3 reads TGTGCCAGCAGTTTAGGGGACAGGGTTTCACCCCTCCACTTT.

The J gene is TRBJ2-7, the V gene TRBV4-2; maybe TRBD2 (6 bases). Germline CDR1 LGHNA, CDR2 YNFKEQ. The CDR3 consists of 15 residues. V dropped 0 bases and J dropped 2 bases, with 11 bases sitting between them. This CDR3 is CASSQEASVTYEQYF. CDR3 in DNA: TGTGCCAGCAGCCAAGAGGCTAGCGTAACCTACGAGCAGTACTTC.

This clonotype was detected ten times or more. The V call is TRBV5-1, the J call TRBJ2-1; 7 nucleotides agree with TRBD2. This CDR3 spans 15 amino acids. V trimming: 3 bases; J trimming: 4 bases; junction bases outside the gene matches: 7. Germline CDR1 SGHRS, CDR2 YFSETQ. The CDR3 nucleotides are TGCGCCAGCAGCTCTTCTAGCGGCTATTACAATGAGCAGTTCTTC. This translates into CASSSSSGYYNEQFF. Using reference TRBV5-1 and TRBJ2-1 for the parts outside the CDR3, the full variable domain is KAGVTQTPRYLIKTRGQQVTLSCSPISGHRSVSWYQQTPGQGLQFLFEYFSETQRNKGNFPGRFSGRQFSNSRSEMNVSTLELGDSALYLCASSSSSGYYNEQFFGPGTRLTVL.

This clonotype was seen a few times. This chain connects TRBV5-1 to TRBJ1-1, with 9 bases lining up with TRBD1. CDR3 size: 15 residues. CDR1 and CDR2 from the germline V gene are SGHRS and YFSETQ. The trim removed 7 bases at V and 4 bases at J, leaving 11 bases unmatched. CDR3 in amino acids: CASGRGQGYGTEAFF. In nucleotides, the CDR3 is TGCGCCAGCGGGAGGGGACAGGGTTATGGCACTGAAGCTTTCTTT.

This clonotype appeared many times. The chain carries TRBV5-1 and TRBJ2-7; a weak D match, TRBD1 (5 bases). V was clipped by 0 bases and J by 1 base, with 8 bases between them. CDR3 length: 14 residues. The germline CDR1 and CDR2 sequences are SGHRS and YFSETQ. CDR3 coding DNA: TGCGCCAGCAGCTTGGACCCAGGGTCCTACGAGCAGTACTTC. It encodes CASSLDPGSYEQYF.

This clonotype was counted only a few times. V and J are TRBV5-1 and TRBJ2-1; D might be TRBD2 (5 bases). Trimming removed 0 bases at V and 2 bases at J, with 9 bases between. CDR3 length: 15 residues. Per the germline V gene, CDR1 is SGHRS and CDR2 is YFSETQ. The CDR3: CASSLGRVPYNEQFF. In DNA form, the CDR3 reads TGCGCCAGCAGCTTGGGGCGGGTTCCCTACAATGAGCAGTTCTTC.

The gene calls are TRBV20-1 and TRBJ2-7; TRBD2 matches at 11 bases. The germline V gene has CDR1 DFQATT and CDR2 SNEGSKA (reference sequence). This CDR3 region has 13 residues. Trimming cost V 5 bases and J 5 bases; bases outside gene matches: 5. The CDR3 is CSAVAGGAHEQYF. The CDR3 bases are TGCAGTGCTGTAGCGGGAGGGGCACACGAGCAGTACTTC.

This clonotype was seen more than once but under ten times. The rearrangement links TRBV7-2 to TRBJ2-5, with 9 bases aligning to TRBD2. V shed 5 bases, J shed 5 bases, and the junction held 9 bases outside the gene matches. The CDR3 is 15 amino acids. Per the germline V gene, CDR1 is SGHTA and CDR2 is FQGNSA. The CDR3 DNA reads as TGTGCCAGCAGCGTCCCGGGACTAGCCGGCGAGACCCAGTACTTC. This translates into CASSVPGLAGETQYF. The variable domain in full, with the rest retrieved from reference TRBV7-2 and TRBJ2-5, is GAGVSQSPSNKVTEKGKDVELRCDPISGHTALYWYRQSLGQGLEFLIYFQGNSAPDKSGLPSDRFSAERTGGSVSTLTIQRTQQEDSAVYLCASSVPGLAGETQYFGPGTRLLVL.

V and J are TRBV7-7 and TRBJ2-3, with TRBD1 matching over 9 bases. This CDR3 is built from 18 residues. Trimming removed 1 base from V and 3 bases from J; junction bases left unmatched: 11. Germline-derived CDR1 and CDR2 are SSHAT and FNYEAQ (reference sequence). CDR3 protein: CASSLEGGGQGWTDTQYF. DNA of the CDR3: TGTGCCAGCAGCTTAGAAGGGGGCGGACAGGGGTGGACAGATACGCAGTATTTT.